These 3 T cell receptor beta chains were all obtained from the same sample, sequenced in a study of identical twins. One entry per CDR3 protein, called by TCRdb with MiXCR from the 5' RACE reads. The sample records some 710,000 distinct CDR3 sequences, roughly 6.2% being singletons. Material for sequencing was naive T cells sorted from blood. All receptors come from a man aged 18 to 29 in good health.

This clonotype was counted between two and nine times. This sequence joins TRBV24-1 and TRBJ2-7; a weak D match, TRBD1 (5 bases). Trimming took off 4 bases at V and 4 bases at J, with 7 bases between the two ends. The CDR3 is 12 residues long. CDR1 and CDR2 (germline): KGHDR, SFDVKD. The CDR3 protein is CATSDQGYEQYV. Here the CDR3 DNA reads TGTGCCACCAGTGACCAGGGTTACGAGCAGTACGTC.

This clonotype was picked up a small number of times. The CDR3 DNA reads as TGTGCCAGCTCCCTCCGGGACGGAACCACAGATACGCAGTATTTT. Encoded protein: CASSLRDGTTDTQYF. The chain couples TRBV18 to TRBJ2-3; D may be TRBD1 or TRBD2 (5 bases each). The germline gives CDR1 KGHSH, CDR2 LQKENI. CDR3 size: 15 residues. V lost 6 bases, J lost 2 bases, and 15 bases lay in between.

This clonotype was picked up a small number of times. The chain combines TRBV19 with TRBJ2-4; 9 bases are shared with TRBD2. CDR1 and CDR2 from the germline V gene are LNHDA and SQIVND (reference sequence). Unmatched junction bases numbered 5, after V lost 0 bases and J lost 2 bases. The CDR3 runs 17 residues. DNA for the CDR3: TGTGCCAGTAGTATAGATATCCTAGCGGGAACCAAAAACATTCAGTACTTC. This sequence encodes CASSIDILAGTKNIQYF.